Below are 24 T cell receptor beta chains sequenced from a single sample in a study of blood T cell repertoires in COVID-19. Some clones are missing from TCRdb's copy, which holds only in-frame ones; the method was immunoSEQ multiplex PCR. The data contain tens of thousands of clones, roughly 84% of them singletons. Sequencing was performed on peripheral blood. These receptors were taken from a human donor in a cohort sampled during active COVID-19.

The CDR3 is CASSVGGGANYGYTF. CDR3 coding DNA: TGTGCCAGCAGCGTGGGGGGGGGAGCTAACTATGGCTACACCTTC. The rearrangement links TRBV28 to TRBJ1-2, with D tentatively TRBD1 (5 bases). Germline V gene sequence: CDR1 MDHEN, CDR2 SYDVKM. V was shortened by 6 bases and J by 0 bases, with 14 bases between the two germline ends. The CDR3 length is 15 residues.

The chain recombines TRBV9 with TRBJ2-1, with TRBD2 matching over 8 bases. J was trimmed by 6 bases and V by 3 bases; bases with no gene match: 8. The germline V gene has CDR1 SGDLS and CDR2 YYNGEE. The CDR3 runs 15 residues. DNA for the CDR3: TGTGCCAGCAGCGCCCTAGGAGCGGGGGCCAATGAGCAGTTCTTC. It codes for CASSALGAGANEQFF.

The table lists this clone with a few counts. CDR3 amino acids: CASSHGTRKETQYF. The CDR3 DNA follows: TGTGCCAGCAGCCATGGGACTAGGAAAGAGACCCAGTACTTC. V usage is TRBV3-1 (or the pseudogene TRBV3-2) and J usage is TRBJ2-5; TRBD2 matches at 8 bases. This CDR3 is built from 14 residues. Germline assignment: CDR1 LGHDT and CDR2 YNNKEL (reference sequence). The V segment lost 3 bases and the J segment 3 bases; nucleotides outside the gene matches: 3.

The rearrangement links TRBV3-1 (or the pseudogene TRBV3-2) to TRBJ1-2; D remains unclear. Trimming left V 4 bases short and J 6 bases short, with 12 bases between. The CDR3 spans 13 residues. In germline, CDR1 is LGHDT, CDR2 YNNKEL (reference sequence). This CDR3 is CASSPGVGNGYTF. In nucleotides, the CDR3 is TGTGCCAGCAGCCCCGGGGTTGGAAATGGCTACACCTTC.

This rearrangement joins TRBV6-5 to TRBJ2-7; TRBD1 matches 10 bases. V trimming: 5 bases; J trimming: 5 bases; junction bases outside the gene matches: 6. Germline V gives CDR1 MNHEY, CDR2 SVGAGI. There are 14 residues in the CDR3. The CDR3 loop is CASSPGQGRHEQYF. The CDR3 nucleotides are TGTGCCAGCAGTCCGGGACAGGGGCGGCACGAGCAGTACTTC.

The rearrangement joins TRBV7-2 to TRBJ1-2; 7 nucleotides match TRBD1. Germline CDR1 and CDR2: SGHTA and FQGNSA. This CDR3 is built from 17 residues. Trimming removed 8 bases from V and 3 bases from J; junction bases left unmatched: 18. CDR3 loop: CASVQGGVTFPHYGYTF. DNA of the CDR3: TGTGCCAGCGTACAAGGGGGCGTCACTTTTCCTCACTATGGCTACACCTTC.

This clone showed up many times. The chain combines TRBV6-6 with TRBJ1-5; the D gene is possibly TRBD1 (6 bases). The CDR3 consists of 14 residues. Trimming took 2 bases from V and 3 from J, leaving 8 bases between them. Germline CDR1 MNHNY, CDR2 SVGAGI (reference sequence). The CDR3 coding sequence is TGTGCCAGCAGTTACGGGGACATCAATCAGCCCCAGCATTTT. The encoded protein is CASSYGDINQPQHF.

This rearrangement joins TRBV3-1 (or the pseudogene TRBV3-2) to TRBJ1-6; D not certain. Looked up from germline, CDR1 is LGHDT and CDR2 is YNNKEL (reference sequence). V lost 9 bases and J lost 6, with 15 bases in between. This CDR3 comprises 14 residues. As DNA, the CDR3 is TGTGCCAGTCAATCGACGGCGGTTAATTCACCCCTCCACTTT. Encoded protein: CASQSTAVNSPLHF.

This rearrangement joins TRBV11-2 to TRBJ2-7; possible D gene TRBD2, 5 bases. Per germline, CDR1 SGHAT and CDR2 FQNNGV. This CDR3 region has 12 residues. Trimming took off 6 bases at V and 6 bases at J, with 12 bases between the two ends. The CDR3 DNA sequence: TGTGCCAGCAGTTTATCGGGGTCCGAGCAGTACTTC. Translated: CASSLSGSEQYF.

The chain recombines TRBV3-1 (or the pseudogene TRBV3-2) with TRBJ2-2; 7 positions agree with TRBD2. This CDR3 spans 17 amino acids. Trimming removed 3 bases from V and 4 bases from J; junction bases left unmatched: 11. Germline values: CDR1 LGHDT, CDR2 YNNKEL (reference sequence). CDR3 DNA sequence: TGTGCCAGCAGCCACTCCTACGGTGGGGGGGGCACCGGGGAGCTGTTTTTT. Its protein is CASSHSYGGGGTGELFF.

The gene calls are TRBV7-2 and TRBJ1-2; 9 bases align to TRBD1. The CDR3 runs to 14 residues. Germline V gene data show CDR1 as SGHTA and CDR2 as FQGNSA. Trimming at V came to 5 bases and at J to 5 bases, leaving 6 bases not matched to a gene. The CDR3 loop is CASSQDRGPYGYTF. The CDR3, as DNA: TGTGCCAGCAGCCAGGACAGGGGTCCTTATGGCTACACCTTC.

The V call is TRBV10-3, the J call TRBJ2-2; no clear D. The V and J ends lost 4 bases and 6 bases respectively, with 18 bases between them. Germline-derived CDR1 and CDR2 are ENHRY and SYGVKD. The CDR3 consists of 16 residues. The CDR3 sequence: CAISASVSIFPGELFF. The CDR3, as DNA: TGTGCCATCAGTGCCTCGGTTAGCATATTCCCCGGGGAGCTGTTTTTT.

The rearrangement uses TRBV7-8 and TRBJ1-4; 8 nucleotides line up with TRBD1. The length of the CDR3 is 15 residues. Per the germline V gene, CDR1 is SGHVS and CDR2 is FQNEAQ. The J segment lost 2 bases and the V segment lost 3 bases, leaving 2 bases of the junction unmatched. CDR3 nucleotide sequence: TGTGCCAGCAGCTTTACAGGGGGGACTAATGAAAAACTGTTTTTT. It is translated as CASSFTGGTNEKLFF.

The V gene is TRBV9, the J gene TRBJ2-6; 7 positions agree with TRBD1. V lost 4 bases, J lost 0 bases, and 4 bases stayed unmatched. The CDR3 extends over 16 amino acids. Germline lookup yields CDR1 SGDLS and CDR2 YYNGEE. The CDR3 reads CASSLGTASGANVLTF. CDR3 nucleotide sequence: TGTGCCAGCAGCCTGGGGACAGCCTCTGGGGCCAACGTCCTGACTTTC.

The rearrangement joins TRBV6-5 to TRBJ1-5; D unclear. Trimming removed 5 bases at V and 4 bases at J, with 9 bases between. CDR3 length equals 13 residues. CDR1 is MNHEY, CDR2 SVGAGI, per germline. CDR3 in DNA: TGTGCCAGCAGTCGACTTATAAATCAGCCCCAGCATTTT. Residues: CASSRLINQPQHF.

This clone was found a few times. The chain couples TRBV10-1 to TRBJ2-2, with D unresolved. V gave up 7 bases and J gave up 5 bases, with 11 bases separating them. Germline assignment: CDR1 WNHNN and CDR2 SYGVQD (reference sequence). This CDR3 comprises 13 residues. The CDR3 bases are TGCGCCAGCACCTCGACACCAACCGGGGAGCTGTTTTTT. It encodes CASTSTPTGELFF.

This chain uses TRBV19 with TRBJ1-5; the D gene is possibly TRBD1 (5 bases). Trimming removed 5 bases from V and 6 bases from J, with 14 bases in between. Germline V gives CDR1 LNHDA, CDR2 SQIVND (reference sequence). The CDR3 extends over 14 amino acids. CDR3 residues: CASSLQGAPQPQHF. In nucleotides, the CDR3 is TGTGCCAGTAGTCTGCAGGGCGCCCCTCAGCCCCAGCATTTT.

V gene TRBV19 combines with J gene TRBJ1-2, with 8 bases aligning to TRBD1. Germline-derived CDR1 and CDR2 are LNHDA and SQIVND (reference sequence). After removal of 8 bases from V and 5 bases from J, the junction contained 7 bases not matched to a gene. The CDR3 has 13 residues. CDR3 sequence reads: CASAQGVGYGYTF. CDR3 sequence (DNA): TGTGCCAGTGCACAGGGGGTGGGGTATGGCTACACCTTC.

V usage is TRBV5-6 and J usage is TRBJ2-3; 7 bases map to TRBD1. Germline V gene data show CDR1 as SGHDT and CDR2 as YYEEEE. The V and J ends lost 2 bases and 9 bases, in that order; junction bases with no gene match: 3. This CDR3 region has 12 residues. This chain's CDR3 is CASSFLRGTQYF. The CDR3 nucleotides read TGTGCCAGCAGCTTCCTCAGGGGGACGCAGTATTTT.

This chain connects TRBV6-5 to TRBJ1-1; D is possibly TRBD1 (5 bases). The V gene lost 6 bases and the J gene lost 6 bases, with 14 bases spanning the gap. Germline V gene lookup returns CDR1 MNHEY and CDR2 SVGAGI. The CDR3 loop spans 13 amino acids. CDR3 region: CASSLRSGAEAFF. For the CDR3, the DNA is TGTGCCAGCAGCCTGAGGTCGGGGGCTGAAGCTTTCTTT.

This chain's CDR3 is CATSRTGGLYNEQFF. The DNA of the CDR3 is TGTGCCACCAGCAGGACAGGGGGCCTCTACAATGAGCAGTTCTTC. The J gene is TRBJ2-1, the V gene TRBV15, with TRBD1 matching 10 bases. V lost 3 bases and J lost 3; bases outside the gene matches: 2. This CDR3 has 15 amino acids. Germline assignment: CDR1 LNHNV and CDR2 YYDKDF (reference sequence).

The V and J genes are TRBV6-5 and TRBJ1-6; 7 positions agree with TRBD1. The length of the CDR3 is 15 residues. The germline CDR1 and CDR2 sequences are MNHEY and SVGAGI. With 6 bases clipped from V and 5 bases from J, the junction kept 7 bases outside the gene matches. CDR3 DNA sequence: TGTGCCAGCAGACCAGACAGGGCCGATAATTCACCCCTCCACTTT. It encodes CASRPDRADNSPLHF.

This chain links TRBV5-1 with TRBJ1-2; 8 nucleotides agree with TRBD1. Germline V gives CDR1 SGHRS, CDR2 YFSETQ. CDR3 length equals 12 residues. V dropped 4 bases and J dropped 8; count of bases not matched to a gene: 4. The CDR3 DNA is TGCGCCAGCAGCCAAGGACAGGGCGGCTACACCTTC. Its protein product is CASSQGQGGYTF.

V and J are TRBV7-9 and TRBJ2-7; D is possibly TRBD1 (6 bases). This CDR3 region has 14 residues. Germline V gene data show CDR1 as SEHNR and CDR2 as FQNEAQ (reference sequence). V lost 5 bases, J lost 0 bases, and 11 bases lay in between. The CDR3 DNA follows: TGTGCCAGCAGCAAAACAGGGAGCTCCTACGAGCAGTACTTC. Translation gives CASSKTGSSYEQYF.